This entry is about one T cell receptor beta chain. The entry originates in a study of T cell changes during pregnancy in multiple sclerosis. Germline-derived CDR1 and CDR2 are SGHTA and FQGTGA. The CDR3 has 16 amino acids. Trimming at V came to 5 bases and at J to 2 bases, leaving 11 bases not matched to a gene. The data were produced by immunoSEQ multiplex PCR, yet TCRdb's version contains in-frame clones alone and is incomplete. The table has 35,000 to 45,000 clones, around 92% seen once. The chain links TRBV7-3 to TRBJ2-7; TRBD2 matches 8 bases. Sequences were derived from CD4+ T cells from peripheral blood mononuclear cells, sampled in the second trimester of pregnancy. The origin of this receptor is a female donor in good health, enrolled as a control in a pregnancy study. CDR3 amino acids: CASSPKSREGPYEQYF. DNA of the CDR3: TGTGCCAGCAGCCCTAAATCCCGGGAGGGCCCCTACGAGCAGTACTTC.